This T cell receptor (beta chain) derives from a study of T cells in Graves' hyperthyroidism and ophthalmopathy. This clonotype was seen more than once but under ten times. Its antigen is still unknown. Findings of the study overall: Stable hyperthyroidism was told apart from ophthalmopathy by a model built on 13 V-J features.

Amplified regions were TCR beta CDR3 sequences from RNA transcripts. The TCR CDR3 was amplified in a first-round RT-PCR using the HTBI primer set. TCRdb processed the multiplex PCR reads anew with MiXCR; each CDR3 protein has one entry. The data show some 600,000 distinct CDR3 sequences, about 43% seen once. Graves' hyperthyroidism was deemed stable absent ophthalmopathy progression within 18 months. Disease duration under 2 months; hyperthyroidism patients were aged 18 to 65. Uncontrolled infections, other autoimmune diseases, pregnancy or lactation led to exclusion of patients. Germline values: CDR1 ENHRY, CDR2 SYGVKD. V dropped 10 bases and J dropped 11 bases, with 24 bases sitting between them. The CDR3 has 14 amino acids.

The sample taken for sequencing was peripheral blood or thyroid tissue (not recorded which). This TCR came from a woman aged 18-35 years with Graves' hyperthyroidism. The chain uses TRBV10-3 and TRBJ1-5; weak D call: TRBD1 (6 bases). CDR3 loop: CASSLGGLRGTQHF. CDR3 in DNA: TGTGCCAGCAGCCTAGGCGGCCTCAGGGGTACCCAGCATTTT.